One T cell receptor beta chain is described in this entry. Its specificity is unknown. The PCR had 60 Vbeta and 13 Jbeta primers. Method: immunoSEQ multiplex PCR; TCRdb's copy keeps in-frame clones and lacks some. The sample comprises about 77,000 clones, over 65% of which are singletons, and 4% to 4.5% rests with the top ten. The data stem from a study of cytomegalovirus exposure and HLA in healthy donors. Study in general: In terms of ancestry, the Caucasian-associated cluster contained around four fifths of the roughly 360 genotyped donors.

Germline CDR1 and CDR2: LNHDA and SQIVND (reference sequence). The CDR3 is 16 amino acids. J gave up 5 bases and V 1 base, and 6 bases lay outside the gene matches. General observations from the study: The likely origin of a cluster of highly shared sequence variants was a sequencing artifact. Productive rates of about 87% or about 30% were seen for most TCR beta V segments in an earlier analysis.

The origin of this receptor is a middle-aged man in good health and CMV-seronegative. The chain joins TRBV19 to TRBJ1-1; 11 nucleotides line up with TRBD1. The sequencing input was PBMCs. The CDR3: CASSIGTGGAGTEAFF. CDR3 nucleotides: TGTGCCAGTAGTATAGGGACAGGGGGCGCGGGGACTGAAGCTTTCTTT.